This entry lists 18 T cell receptor beta chains sequenced from one sample in a study of patients and donors after allogeneic stem cell transplantation. MiXCR, applied by TCRdb to the RT-PCR reads, yields one record per CDR3 protein. Counted here are about 960,000 distinct CDR3 sequences, about a sixth occurring once; the ten biggest clones make up 5% to 7.5%. Sequenced sample: blood, either unsorted or a sorted T cell fraction (not recorded which). The receptors were gathered from a human donor who was either an allogeneic HSCT recipient or a stem cell or donor lymphocyte infusion donor (not recorded which). It is not recorded whose cells these are; they may come from a transplant donor.

This clonotype was seen a handful of times. The J gene is TRBJ1-1, the V gene TRBV5-1; 12 bases line up with TRBD1. Per germline, CDR1 SGHRS and CDR2 YFSETQ. V lost 0 bases, J lost 8 bases, and 8 bases stayed unmatched. The CDR3 loop spans 16 amino acids. The CDR3 nucleotides are TGCGCCAGCAGCTTGGACACCGGGACAGGGGGCCTAGAAGCTTTCTTT. Encoded protein: CASSLDTGTGGLEAFF.

This clonotype was seen more than once but under ten times. The chain combines TRBV15 with TRBJ2-2; possible D gene TRBD1, 5 bases. The CDR3 covers 15 residues. The V gene's germline CDR1 is LNHNV and CDR2 YYDKDF (reference sequence). Between the trimmed V and J ends, which lost 1 base and 1 base, there was a span of 7 bases. The DNA of the CDR3 is TGTGCCACCAGCAGAGCCACAGGGAACACCGGGGAGCTGTTTTTT. This codes for CATSRATGNTGELFF.

This chain connects TRBV20-1 to TRBJ2-7, with D tentatively TRBD1 (7 bases). Germline V gene lookup returns CDR1 DFQATT and CDR2 SNEGSKA (reference sequence). This CDR3 spans 13 amino acids. Deletions cut 6 bases from V and 2 bases from J, with 14 bases between. Written as DNA, the CDR3 is TGCAGTGCCGGCAGGGGGGCTCCCTACGAGCAGTACTTC. It encodes CSAGRGAPYEQYF.

This clonotype has a handful of counts. The chain has TRBV7-8 and TRBJ2-6; D not resolved. Trimming took 3 bases from V and 5 from J, leaving 8 bases between them. Germline assignment: CDR1 SGHVS and CDR2 FQNEAQ. This CDR3 contains 14 residues. The CDR3 nucleotides read TGTGCCAGCAGCTTCCCCTTAAGGGCCAACGTCCTGACTTTC. Residues: CASSFPLRANVLTF.

This clonotype was counted only a few times. DNA for the CDR3: TGCGCCAGCAGGGACGAGAACCGAGATGAGCAGTTCTTC. It is translated as CASRDENRDEQFF. This sequence joins TRBV5-1 and TRBJ2-1; D is undetermined. Germline V lookup: CDR1 SGHRS, CDR2 YFSETQ. This CDR3 region has 13 residues. Trimming took 5 bases from V and 8 from J, leaving 14 bases between them.

This clonotype turned up a few times. V and J are TRBV9 and TRBJ2-4; no clear D gene. Trimming took 3 bases from V and 1 from J, leaving 17 bases between them. Germline V lookup: CDR1 SGDLS, CDR2 YYNGEE. CDR3 length equals 17 residues. The CDR3 DNA reads TGTGCCAGCAGCGCCTCCAAGGTCGGGTCGGCCAAAAACATTCAGTACTTC. This translates into CASSASKVGSAKNIQYF.

This clonotype was counted only a few times. The J gene is TRBJ2-5, the V gene TRBV29-1, with D tentatively TRBD2 (5 bases). Germline V CDR1 and CDR2: SQVTM, ANQGSEA. Deletions cut 3 bases from V and 3 bases from J, with 8 bases between. The CDR3 has 12 amino acids. The CDR3 sequence: CSVENGKETQYF. CDR3 DNA sequence: TGCAGCGTTGAGAACGGGAAAGAGACCCAGTACTTC. The whole variable domain, remainder taken from reference TRBV29-1 and TRBJ2-5, is SAVISQKPSRDICQRGTSLTIQCQVDSQVTMMFWYRQQPGQSLTLIATANQGSEATYESGFVIDKFPISRPNLTFSTLTVSNMSPEDSSIYLCSVENGKETQYFGPGTRLLVL.

The CDR3 sequence: CASSQELAGTQETQYF. In DNA, the CDR3 is TGTGCCAGCAGCCAAGAACTAGCGGGGACCCAAGAGACCCAGTACTTC. This chain connects TRBV4-2 to TRBJ2-5, with 10 bases that match TRBD2. The germline CDR1 and CDR2 sequences are LGHNA and YNFKEQ. Germline trimming cut 0 bases from V and 1 base from J; bases unmatched to any gene: 2. This CDR3 is built from 16 residues.

This sequence joins TRBV27 and TRBJ1-2; 7 positions agree with TRBD1. V trimming: 0 bases; J trimming: 6 bases; junction bases outside the gene matches: 1. Germline CDR1 and CDR2: MNHEY and SMNVEV (reference sequence). The CDR3 length is 13 residues. The CDR3 loop is CASSLSRGHGYTF. The CDR3 bases are TGTGCCAGCAGTTTATCGAGGGGGCATGGCTACACCTTC.

This clonotype was found a few times. CDR3 in DNA: TGTGCCAGCACCGAGGCGATAGCGGGCACAGATACGCAGTATTTT. Its translation: CASTEAIAGTDTQYF. The chain couples TRBV12-3 or TRBV12-4 to TRBJ2-3; D is possibly TRBD2 (6 bases). The CDR3 totals 15 residues. Trimming took 7 bases from V and 1 from J, leaving 15 bases between them.

The chain is built from TRBV6-2 or TRBV6-3 and TRBJ1-5, with no clear D. V was trimmed by 2 bases and J by 4 bases, leaving 12 bases between them. Germline CDR1 and CDR2: MNHEY and SVGEGT. The CDR3 length is 15 residues. The CDR3 is CASSYLGPTNQPQHF. The CDR3 DNA follows: TGTGCCAGCAGTTACCTCGGTCCGACAAATCAGCCCCAGCATTTT.

J is TRBJ2-1 and V is TRBV3-1; possible D gene TRBD2, 6 bases. Trimming took 2 bases from V and 4 from J, leaving 12 bases between them. The CDR3 is 15 amino acids. Germline V gene data show CDR1 as LGHDT and CDR2 as YNNKEL (reference sequence). Here the CDR3 DNA reads TGTGCCAGCAGCCAACTTCGGGAGCGATACAATGAGCAGTTCTTC. Translation: CASSQLRERYNEQFF.

The rearrangement links TRBV2 to TRBJ2-6, with D unresolved. V was trimmed by 0 bases and J by 0 bases, leaving 9 bases between them. This CDR3 is 17 amino acids long. From germline, CDR1 is SNHLY and CDR2 FYNNEI. This CDR3 reads CASSEAGSPSGANVLTF. The DNA for the CDR3 is TGTGCCAGCAGTGAAGCAGGGTCGCCCTCTGGGGCCAACGTCCTGACTTTC.

This clonotype has at least ten counts. V gene TRBV20-1 combines with J gene TRBJ1-3; TRBD1 matches at 8 bases. J gave up 4 bases and V 0 bases, and 8 bases lay outside the gene matches. Germline V gives CDR1 DFQATT, CDR2 SNEGSKA (reference sequence). The CDR3 runs to 16 residues. Here the CDR3 reads CSARERDRSMGNTIYF. The CDR3 bases are TGCAGTGCTAGAGAACGGGACAGGAGCATGGGAAACACCATATATTTT.

The V gene is TRBV12-3 or TRBV12-4, the J gene TRBJ2-1, with TRBD2 as a possible D gene (5 bases). This CDR3 has 12 amino acids. Trimming stripped 6 bases from V and 9 bases from J, with 12 bases between. In nucleotides, the CDR3 is TGTGCCAGCAGGTCCGAGGGCCTTGAGCAGTTCTTC. The encoded protein is CASRSEGLEQFF.

This clonotype was counted a few times. This chain links TRBV20-1 with TRBJ2-3; D is possibly TRBD2 (6 bases). CDR1 is DFQATT, CDR2 SNEGSKA, per germline (reference sequence). The length of the CDR3 is 13 residues. The V and J ends lost 6 bases and 2 bases respectively, with 12 bases between them. CDR3 residues: CSARLVITDTQYF. As DNA, the CDR3 is TGCAGTGCGAGACTAGTCATCACAGATACGCAGTATTTT.

V usage is TRBV25-1 and J usage is TRBJ1-1; 11 positions agree with TRBD1. CDR3 length: 13 residues. Germline V lookup: CDR1 MGHDK, CDR2 SYGVNS. V trimming: 1 base; J trimming: 11 bases; junction bases outside the gene matches: 3. CDR3 nucleotide sequence: TGTGCCAGCAGTGAATTAGGACAGGGGGCGGCTTTCTTT. It yields the protein CASSELGQGAAFF.

V is TRBV12-3 or TRBV12-4 and J is TRBJ2-5, with D possibly TRBD2 on 5 matching bases. V lost 7 bases and J 5 bases, leaving 14 bases between the germline ends. The CDR3 length is 13 residues. The CDR3: CASKPDWEETQYF. The CDR3 nucleotides read TGTGCCAGCAAACCGGACTGGGAGGAGACCCAGTACTTC.